This T cell receptor (beta chain) was identified during a study of T cell repertoires in cytomegalovirus infection. Study overall: A matching HLA type, together with CMV infection, was signaled by public TCR beta signatures.

Per germline, CDR1 SEHNR and CDR2 FQNEAQ (reference sequence). The CDR3 has 13 residues. V lost 5 bases, J lost 5 bases, and 10 bases lay in between. About this clonotype itself: Antigen unknown.

MiXCR was run by TCRdb on the reads, yielding one entry per CDR3 protein. The data hold approximately 770,000 distinct CDR3 sequences, with roughly 28% observed a single time. This receptor was taken from a human donor in good health (CMV status not recorded). Some clones in this sample may be carry-over from other donors' samples. The sample in question was cultured CD8+ T cells from PBMCs, obtained from culture after CMV antigen stimulation. V usage is TRBV7-9 and J usage is TRBJ2-1; a weak D match, TRBD2 (5 bases). As DNA, the CDR3 is TGTGCCAGCAGCAGCGGTCCTGACAATGAGCAGTTCTTC. It is translated as CASSSGPDNEQFF.